Listed below are T cell receptor beta chains from one sample, sequenced in a study of T cells in localized non-small cell lung cancer. Sequenced by immunoSEQ multiplex PCR; TCRdb stores in-frame clones only, minus some. The table records approximately 64,000 clones, 90% of them present only once. The specimen comprised peripheral blood, sampled before any cancer treatment. Receptors originate from a woman aged 40-70 years with stage I lung adenocarcinoma. The CDR3 runs from the conserved cysteine through the conserved F or W. The order of the fields is J gene, clone size, V gene, D gene, CDR3 protein, CDR3 DNA. D genes are given only for firm matches. Size is omitted from some rows. Given values are once, few, many or a class for expanded clones.

j_gene: TRBJ1-1; abundance: -; v_gene: TRBV30; d_gene: TRBD1; CDR3aa: CAWSWTGTTEAFF; CDR3nt: TGTGCCTGGAGTTGGACAGGAACCACTGAAGCTTTCTTT
j_gene: TRBJ1-4; abundance: -; v_gene: TRBV9; d_gene: -; CDR3aa: CASSRQGMKEKLFF; CDR3nt: TGTGCCAGCAGCCGTCAGGGGATGAAGGAAAAACTGTTTTTT
j_gene: TRBJ1-2; abundance: -; v_gene: TRBV11-1; d_gene: TRBD1; CDR3aa: CASSQSGQEPFYGYTF; CDR3nt: TGTGCCAGCAGCCAAAGCGGACAGGAGCCTTTCTATGGCTACACCTTC
j_gene: TRBJ2-7; abundance: -; v_gene: TRBV9; d_gene: -; CDR3aa: CANLTGPRTRPYEQYF; CDR3nt: TGTGCCAACTTAACAGGGCCAAGGACCAGACCCTACGAGCAGTACTTC
j_gene: TRBJ2-7; abundance: -; v_gene: TRBV7-9; d_gene: -; CDR3aa: CASSLGTYEQYF; CDR3nt: TGTGCCAGCAGCCTAGGGACCTACGAGCAGTACTTC
j_gene: TRBJ2-7; abundance: -; v_gene: TRBV6-5; d_gene: TRBD2; CDR3aa: CASSSRTSGAYEQYF; CDR3nt: TGTGCCAGCAGTTCGCGGACTAGCGGGGCTTACGAGCAGTACTTC
j_gene: TRBJ1-3; abundance: -; v_gene: TRBV11-3; d_gene: -; CDR3aa: CASSLGTDSSGNTIYF; CDR3nt: TGTGCCAGCAGCTTGGGGACCGATAGCTCTGGAAACACCATATATTTT
j_gene: TRBJ1-2; abundance: -; v_gene: TRBV7-2; d_gene: -; CDR3aa: CASSLDRVKYGYTF; CDR3nt: TGTGCCAGCAGCTTAGACCGGGTTAAGTATGGCTACACCTTC
j_gene: TRBJ2-3; abundance: once; v_gene: TRBV2; d_gene: TRBD2; CDR3aa: CASRLETSVHLDTQYF; CDR3nt: TGTGCCAGCAGACTTGAGACTAGCGTTCACCTCGATACGCAGTATTTT
j_gene: TRBJ2-7; abundance: -; v_gene: TRBV30; d_gene: TRBD1; CDR3aa: CAWAETGGPYEQYF; CDR3nt: TGTGCCTGGGCCGAGACAGGGGGACCCTACGAGCAGTACTTC
j_gene: TRBJ2-7; abundance: -; v_gene: TRBV29-1; d_gene: -; CDR3aa: CSVEPPQSSYEQYF; CDR3nt: TGCAGCGTTGAACCACCGCAGAGCTCCTACGAGCAGTACTTC
j_gene: TRBJ1-3; abundance: once; v_gene: TRBV7-9; d_gene: -; CDR3aa: CASSLGVGISSGNTIYF; CDR3nt: TGTGCCAGCAGCTTAGGGGTAGGGATAAGCTCTGGAAACACCATATATTTT
j_gene: TRBJ1-1; abundance: -; v_gene: TRBV20-1; d_gene: -; CDR3aa: CSASDNTEAFF; CDR3nt: TGCAGTGCTAGCGATAACACTGAAGCTTTCTTT
j_gene: TRBJ2-3; abundance: -; v_gene: TRBV7-2; d_gene: TRBD1; CDR3aa: CASRIGTGSGDTQYF; CDR3nt: TGTGCCAGCAGGATCGGGACAGGGTCTGGAGATACGCAGTATTTT
j_gene: TRBJ1-5; abundance: -; v_gene: TRBV6-6; d_gene: TRBD1; CDR3aa: CASRDRDDQPQHF; CDR3nt: TGTGCCAGCAGGGACAGGGATGATCAGCCCCAGCATTTT
j_gene: TRBJ1-6; abundance: -; v_gene: TRBV19; d_gene: -; CDR3aa: CASSIGQNNSPLHF; CDR3nt: TGTGCCAGTAGTATCGGCCAGAATAATTCACCCCTCCACTTT
j_gene: TRBJ1-1; abundance: -; v_gene: TRBV19; d_gene: -; CDR3aa: CASSIDSLNTEAFF; CDR3nt: TGTGCCAGTAGTATTGACAGCCTGAACACTGAAGCTTTCTTT
j_gene: TRBJ1-1; abundance: -; v_gene: TRBV5-1; d_gene: TRBD1; CDR3aa: CASSPRTGGFGEAFF; CDR3nt: TGCGCCAGCAGCCCCCGGACAGGGGGCTTTGGTGAAGCTTTCTTT
j_gene: TRBJ1-1; abundance: -; v_gene: TRBV6-1; d_gene: -; CDR3aa: CASSEGGRRGDKQLF; CDR3nt: TGTGCCAGCAGTGAAGGAGGAAGAAGGGGGGATAAGCAGCTCTTT
j_gene: TRBJ2-3; abundance: -; v_gene: TRBV9; d_gene: -; CDR3aa: CASSVDGTDTQYF; CDR3nt: TGTGCCAGCAGCGTAGATGGGACAGATACGCAGTATTTT
j_gene: TRBJ1-2; abundance: -; v_gene: TRBV4-1; d_gene: TRBD1; CDR3aa: CASSQDSRGQGPGYTF; CDR3nt: TGCGCCAGCAGCCAAGATTCTCGGGGACAGGGCCCTGGCTACACCTTC
j_gene: TRBJ2-7; abundance: -; v_gene: TRBV20-1; d_gene: -; CDR3aa: CSGHRDYEQYF; CDR3nt: TGCAGTGGACACAGAGACTACGAGCAGTACTTC
j_gene: TRBJ1-1; abundance: once; v_gene: TRBV27; d_gene: -; CDR3aa: CASSLLQRTEAFF; CDR3nt: TGTGCCAGCAGTCTCCTACAGAGGACTGAAGCTTTCTTT
j_gene: TRBJ2-5; abundance: -; v_gene: TRBV9; d_gene: -; CDR3aa: CASSHTGLQETQYF; CDR3nt: TGTGCCAGCAGCCATACAGGTCTCCAAGAGACCCAGTACTTC
j_gene: TRBJ2-3; abundance: -; v_gene: TRBV29-1; d_gene: -; CDR3aa: CSVEGGIQSTDTQYF; CDR3nt: TGCAGCGTTGAAGGCGGAATTCAAAGCACAGATACGCAGTATTTT
j_gene: TRBJ1-2; abundance: -; v_gene: TRBV19; d_gene: -; CDR3aa: CASSLRDRPGYTF; CDR3nt: TGTGCCAGTAGCTTAAGGGACCGGCCCGGCTACACCTTC
j_gene: TRBJ1-2; abundance: -; v_gene: TRBV6-5; d_gene: -; CDR3aa: CASSYGDGYTF; CDR3nt: TGTGCCAGCAGTTACGGGGACGGCTACACCTTC
j_gene: TRBJ1-5; abundance: -; v_gene: TRBV7-2; d_gene: -; CDR3aa: CASSPTGRGNQPQHF; CDR3nt: TGTGCCAGCAGCCCGACGGGTAGGGGCAATCAGCCCCAGCATTTT
j_gene: TRBJ2-3; abundance: -; v_gene: TRBV27; d_gene: TRBD2; CDR3aa: CASRTGLAGGPSTDTQYF; CDR3nt: TGTGCCAGCAGAACGGGACTAGCGGGAGGGCCGAGCACAGATACGCAGTATTTT
j_gene: TRBJ1-2; abundance: -; v_gene: TRBV10-2; d_gene: TRBD1; CDR3aa: CASSEWSDRAGYTF; CDR3nt: TGCGCCAGCAGTGAGTGGTCCGACAGGGCTGGCTACACCTTC
j_gene: TRBJ1-1; abundance: -; v_gene: TRBV18; d_gene: -; CDR3aa: CASSPTTPGVGGDTEAFF; CDR3nt: TGTGCCAGCTCACCAACCACCCCGGGGGTAGGAGGCGACACTGAAGCTTTCTTT
j_gene: TRBJ1-1; abundance: -; v_gene: TRBV28; d_gene: TRBD1; CDR3aa: CASSPHRTSGGRGTEAFF; CDR3nt: TGTGCCAGCAGTCCGCACCGAACCTCAGGGGGAAGAGGTACTGAAGCTTTCTTT
j_gene: TRBJ2-3; abundance: -; v_gene: TRBV4-3; d_gene: -; CDR3aa: CASSPMDNPDTQYF; CDR3nt: TGCGCCAGCAGCCCAATGGATAATCCAGATACGCAGTATTTT
j_gene: TRBJ2-7; abundance: once; v_gene: TRBV6-5; d_gene: -; CDR3aa: CASTGIPLSYEQYF; CDR3nt: TGTGCCAGCACGGGGATTCCACTCTCCTACGAGCAGTACTTC
j_gene: TRBJ2-7; abundance: -; v_gene: TRBV5-4; d_gene: -; CDR3aa: CASSKEGTPYEQYF; CDR3nt: TGTGCCAGCAGCAAGGAGGGGACCCCCTACGAGCAGTACTTC
j_gene: TRBJ1-3; abundance: -; v_gene: TRBV28; d_gene: -; CDR3aa: CASSGGILSGNTIYF; CDR3nt: TGTGCCAGCAGTGGGGGGATACTCTCTGGAAACACCATATATTTT
j_gene: TRBJ1-4; abundance: -; v_gene: TRBV30; d_gene: -; CDR3aa: CACLWGDNEKLFF; CDR3nt: TGTGCCTGCCTATGGGGCGATAATGAAAAACTGTTTTTT
j_gene: TRBJ1-1; abundance: -; v_gene: TRBV18; d_gene: -; CDR3aa: CASSAALIQPNTEAFF; CDR3nt: TGTGCCAGCTCAGCCGCACTCATACAACCGAACACTGAAGCTTTCTTT
j_gene: TRBJ1-5; abundance: -; v_gene: TRBV30; d_gene: TRBD1; CDR3aa: CAWSKTGAQHF; CDR3nt: TGTGCCTGGAGTAAGACAGGGGCCCAGCATTTT
j_gene: TRBJ1-1; abundance: -; v_gene: TRBV19; d_gene: -; CDR3aa: CASSSSVNTEAFF; CDR3nt: TGTGCCAGTAGCTCCTCGGTGAACACTGAAGCTTTCTTT
j_gene: TRBJ2-7; abundance: once; v_gene: TRBV21-1; d_gene: -; CDR3aa: CASIGGYSLYEQYF; CDR3nt: TGTGCCAGCATCGGGGGGTACTCCTTATACGAGCAGTACTTC
j_gene: TRBJ2-7; abundance: -; v_gene: TRBV5-4; d_gene: -; CDR3aa: CASSFDPGRKDEQYF; CDR3nt: TGTGCCAGCAGTTTTGACCCGGGAAGGAAGGACGAGCAGTACTTC
j_gene: TRBJ2-2; abundance: -; v_gene: TRBV19; d_gene: -; CDR3aa: CASTLGYTGELFF; CDR3nt: TGTGCCAGTACCCTCGGTTACACCGGGGAGCTGTTTTTT
j_gene: TRBJ1-2; abundance: -; v_gene: TRBV19; d_gene: TRBD1; CDR3aa: CASSTFTGQANYGYTF; CDR3nt: TGTGCCAGTAGTACCTTCACCGGACAGGCTAACTATGGCTACACCTTC
j_gene: TRBJ1-2; abundance: -; v_gene: TRBV19; d_gene: -; CDR3aa: CASTGQNYGYTF; CDR3nt: TGTGCCAGTACCGGACAGAACTATGGCTACACCTTC
j_gene: TRBJ2-7; abundance: -; v_gene: TRBV10-3; d_gene: TRBD1; CDR3aa: CAISRDREYEQYF; CDR3nt: TGTGCCATCAGTAGGGACAGGGAATACGAGCAGTACTTC
j_gene: TRBJ2-3; abundance: once; v_gene: TRBV18; d_gene: -; CDR3aa: CASSSHSTDTQYF; CDR3nt: TGTGCCAGCTCATCACATAGCACAGATACGCAGTATTTT
j_gene: TRBJ2-5; abundance: -; v_gene: TRBV25-1; d_gene: TRBD1; CDR3aa: CASSESGRDSQETQYF; CDR3nt: TGTGCCAGCAGTGAATCGGGACGGGACAGTCAAGAGACCCAGTACTTC
j_gene: TRBJ2-5; abundance: -; v_gene: TRBV28; d_gene: TRBD1; CDR3aa: CASTRGGQRWETQYF; CDR3nt: TGTGCCAGCACCCGAGGGGGACAGCGTTGGGAGACCCAGTACTTC
j_gene: TRBJ1-2; abundance: -; v_gene: TRBV19; d_gene: TRBD1; CDR3aa: CASRTEGAGYGYTF; CDR3nt: TGTGCCAGTAGAACCGAGGGGGCTGGCTATGGCTACACCTTC
j_gene: TRBJ2-7; abundance: -; v_gene: TRBV5-5; d_gene: -; CDR3aa: CASSWTPHGEQYF; CDR3nt: TGTGCCAGCAGCTGGACCCCTCACGGCGAGCAGTACTTC
j_gene: TRBJ1-1; abundance: -; v_gene: TRBV19; d_gene: TRBD1; CDR3aa: CASSIDWTGGTEAFF; CDR3nt: TGTGCCAGTAGTATAGATTGGACAGGGGGCACTGAAGCTTTCTTT
j_gene: TRBJ1-4; abundance: -; v_gene: TRBV5-1; d_gene: -; CDR3aa: CASSLHSTNEKLFF; CDR3nt: TGCGCCAGCAGCTTGCACAGCACTAATGAAAAACTGTTTTTT
j_gene: TRBJ1-5; abundance: -; v_gene: TRBV19; d_gene: -; CDR3aa: CASSIVGLDQPQHF; CDR3nt: TGTGCCAGTAGTATAGTAGGGCTGGATCAGCCCCAGCATTTT
j_gene: TRBJ1-5; abundance: once; v_gene: TRBV25-1; d_gene: -; CDR3aa: CASSWRGNQPQHF; CDR3nt: TGTGCCAGCAGTTGGCGCGGCAATCAGCCCCAGCATTTT